Listed below are T cell receptor beta chains from one sample, sequenced in a study of shared clonotypes between healthy human individuals. The repertoire was sequenced with immunoSEQ multiplex PCR; TCRdb's copy has only in-frame clones and lacks some. The repertoire holds more than 1,200,000 clones, with just under 99% as singletons. The sequenced sample consisted of naive CD4+ T cells sorted from blood. These receptors were taken from a man aged 30-40 years in good health. Both conserved end residues are trimmed from each CDR3. The order of the fields is V gene, J gene, CDR3 protein.

TRBV5-1	TRBJ2-2	ASTTPRGLAGTRVEPPGELF
TRBV5-1	TRBJ1-1	ASSVPTGTGEAF
TRBV28	TRBJ1-3	ASSLWGAHSGNTIY
TRBV4-1	TRBJ2-7	ASSQQVFTYEQY
TRBV5-1	TRBJ2-7	ASSLGKSYEQY
TRBV5-6	TRBJ2-7	ASSHLQGAVLSYEQY
TRBV5-1	TRBJ1-1	ASSQTRGSEAF
TRBV7-6	TRBJ2-1	ASSLGVRTQSYNEQF
TRBV7-9	TRBJ1-1	ASSLSAKTGAAF
TRBV5-1	TRBJ2-3	ASSSGLRGVDTQY
TRBV19	TRBJ2-2	ASSVGTGELF
TRBV28	TRBJ1-2	ASERVQGSGYT
TRBV5-5	TRBJ2-7	ASSLAPGLAAYEQY
TRBV20-1	TRBJ2-5	SAKAEAGQY
TRBV28	TRBJ2-1	ASSLFGVGRRRDEQF
TRBV27	TRBJ2-7	ASRNGYEQY
TRBV5-5	TRBJ1-1	ASSSDRVGPTEAF
TRBV2	TRBJ2-1	ASSGNRNHNEQF
TRBV18	TRBJ2-2	ASSPLDHTGELF
TRBV18	TRBJ2-5	ASSPIGGTGAETQY
TRBV7-6	TRBJ1-5	ASSPNTGNQPQH
TRBV28	TRBJ2-1	ASSQPTAANYNEQF
TRBV2	TRBJ2-1	ASSEGYPSYNEQF
TRBV28	TRBJ2-7	ASKGGAGIVGEQY